The present T cell receptor (beta chain) was sequenced within a study of prognosis after radiotherapy for stage I lung cancer. The overall study: The study delivered radiotherapy as SBRT in 3 to 5 fractions, with a biologically effective dose of at least 100 Gy.

Amplification of TCR beta CDR3 from genomic DNA used two-round multiplex PCR. The use of primers specific to each TRBV and TRBJ gene characterized first-round PCR. TCRdb re-called the multiplex PCR reads through MiXCR, storing one row per CDR3 protein. Of roughly 11,000 distinct CDR3 sequences in the sample, about 35% were seen once. Findings of the study overall: A determination of whether the expanded TCR clones were tumor-specific was not made.

About this clonotype itself: Its antigen is not identified. The likely explanation is a read error, given a far larger clone one base away.

The CDR3 consists of 15 residues. Germline V lookup: CDR1 MDHEN, CDR2 SYDVKM. J was trimmed by 7 bases and V by 5 bases; bases with no gene match: 12. On CT and PET/CT, all patients were node-negative, and none had prior chemotherapy, radiotherapy or other malignancies. Investigators drew around 6 milliliters of peripheral blood at each of two time points. The specimen was PBMCs, collected before or after stereotactic body radiation therapy (not recorded which). The sequence was obtained from a donor over 45 with non-small cell lung cancer. This rearrangement joins TRBV28 to TRBJ2-7, with 9 bases that match TRBD1. The CDR3: CASSRGTGRHNEQYF. The CDR3 coding sequence is TGTGCCAGCAGTCGCGGGACAGGGCGGCACAATGAGCAGTACTTC.